These 23 T cell receptor beta chains came from one sample sequenced in a study of monozygotic twins with inflammatory bowel disease. TCRdb reprocessed the 5' RACE reads and keeps a single row for each CDR3 protein, giving no DNA. This table holds about 150,000 distinct CDR3 sequences. Sequenced input: blood. The receptors originated from a human donor with ulcerative colitis or Crohn's disease, or a healthy co-twin of an affected twin (not recorded which).

This chain links TRBV20-1 with TRBJ2-3; the TCRdb call, TRBD2, lacks DNA for checking. Germline values: CDR1 DFQATT, CDR2 SNEGSKA (reference sequence). CDR3 length: 15 amino acids. CDR3: CSARTSGSFTDTQYF.

This chain joins TRBV2 and TRBJ2-7; TCRdb returns TRBD1, unconfirmable since there is no DNA. The CDR3 extends over 14 amino acids. Germline CDR1 reads SNHLY; CDR2 reads FYNNEI. CDR3 residues: CASTPGDPPYEQYF.

The rearrangement links TRBV7-8 to TRBJ1-3; TCRdb indicates TRBD1, and absent DNA this call remains unverified. Looked up from germline, CDR1 is SGHVS and CDR2 is FQNEAQ. The CDR3 is made up of 15 amino acids. The CDR3: CASSLARAAVNTIYF. Based on the CDR3 plus reference TRBV7-8 and TRBJ1-3, the full variable domain is GAGVSQSPRYKVAKRGQDVALRCDPISGHVSLFWYQQALGQGPEFLTYFQNEAQLDKSGLPSDRFFAERPEGSVSTLKIQRTQQEDSAVYLCASSLARAAVNTIYFGEGSWLTVV.

V gene TRBV27 combines with J gene TRBJ2-2; TCRdb's D call of TRBD2 is untestable without DNA. Germline CDR1 reads MNHEY; CDR2 reads SMNVEV (reference sequence). The CDR3 loop spans 17 amino acids. CDR3 amino acids: CASSLFFELRGAGELFF.

The rearrangement uses TRBV2 and TRBJ1-6; TCRdb calls TRBD1, which cannot be checked without DNA. The length of the CDR3 is 15 residues. Germline CDR1 reads SNHLY; CDR2 reads FYNNEI. The CDR3 protein is CARADGSTGNSPLHF.

The chain uses TRBV4-2 and TRBJ2-7. CDR3 length: 14 amino acids. Germline values: CDR1 LGHNA, CDR2 YNFKEQ. The CDR3 loop reads CASSPLGSSYEQYF.

The chain couples TRBV18 to TRBJ1-1. Germline CDR1 KGHSH, CDR2 LQKENI. The CDR3 length is 13 residues. The CDR3 is CASSPPKGFEAFF.

This chain connects TRBV6-5 to TRBJ1-6; TCRdb's assignment of TRBD1 cannot be checked, as there is no DNA. Germline V gives CDR1 MNHEY, CDR2 SVGAGI. CDR3 length equals 12 residues. The CDR3 protein is CASSKTGSPLHF.

This chain uses TRBV20-1 with TRBJ2-3; the D gene TCRdb calls, TRBD1, cannot be checked with no DNA. The CDR3 length is 12 residues. Germline-derived CDR1 and CDR2 are DFQATT and SNEGSKA (reference sequence). CDR3 sequence reads: CSARPPRDTQYF.

The chain combines TRBV5-1 with TRBJ1-2. This CDR3 spans 15 amino acids. CDR1 and CDR2 from the germline V gene are SGHRS and YFSETQ. The CDR3 loop is CASSLDIFSNYGYTF.

This chain links TRBV4-3 with TRBJ2-5; TCRdb reports TRBD2, a call that lacks DNA to check it against. CDR1 is LGHNA and CDR2 is YSLEER in the germline V gene. CDR3 size: 16 residues. This chain's CDR3 is CASSRLLPAGQETQYF.

The gene calls are TRBV27 and TRBJ2-1; there is no DNA to check the TCRdb D call of TRBD1. CDR1 is MNHEY, CDR2 SMNVEV, per germline (reference sequence). The CDR3 runs to 12 residues. CDR3: CASLGDMDEQFF.

This sequence joins TRBV6-5 and TRBJ2-2. The CDR3 runs 16 residues. Germline values: CDR1 MNHEY, CDR2 SVGAGI. The CDR3 region is CASSSFLGSVTGELFF.

The CDR3 sequence: CARSPSSAQYF. This chain connects TRBV5-3 to TRBJ2-5. TRBV5-3 is filed as an ORF, its function uncertain. The CDR3 loop spans 11 amino acids.

The rearrangement links TRBV20-1 to TRBJ2-3; TCRdb picks TRBD2, but there is no DNA to check that call. Germline loops: CDR1 DFQATT, CDR2 SNEGSKA (reference sequence). The CDR3 covers 14 residues. Here the CDR3 reads CSAKGLAATDTQYF.

The V and J genes are TRBV4-3 and TRBJ2-1; TCRdb picks TRBD2, but there is no DNA to check that call. This CDR3 spans 14 amino acids. Germline V gene sequence: CDR1 LGHNA, CDR2 YSLEER. This CDR3 is CASSQARLAGVKFF.

The chain is built from TRBV19 and TRBJ2-5; TCRdb's D gene call, TRBD1, goes unchecked for lack of DNA. Germline V lookup: CDR1 LNHDA, CDR2 SQIVND (reference sequence). CDR3 length: 16 residues. This CDR3 is CASSTTTGRGKRDQYF. Full variable domain (remainder filled in from reference TRBV19 and TRBJ2-5): DGGITQSPKYLFRKEGQNVTLSCEQNLNHDAMYWYRQDPGQGLRLIYYSQIVNDFQKGDIAEGYSVSREKKESFPLTVTSAQKNPTAFYLCASSTTTGRGKRDQYFGPGTRLLVL.

The rearrangement joins TRBV12-3 or TRBV12-4 to TRBJ1-4; the TCRdb D gene call, TRBD1, has no DNA to confirm it. The CDR3 covers 15 residues. The CDR3 loop reads CASSFHGTAYEKLFF.

CDR3 residues: CSVARGLIAKNIQYF. The genes are TRBV20-1 and TRBJ2-4; the D gene TCRdb calls, TRBD1, cannot be checked with no DNA. This CDR3 comprises 15 residues. Germline V lookup: CDR1 DFQATT, CDR2 SNEGSKA (reference sequence).

V and J are TRBV7-2 and TRBJ1-5. The germline V gene has CDR1 SGHTA and CDR2 FQGNSA. The CDR3 length is 13 residues. This CDR3 is CASSAYSNQPQHF.

The V and J genes are TRBV29-1 and TRBJ2-7; as DNA is missing, the TRBD2 call by TCRdb cannot be tested. The CDR3 has 14 residues. Germline loops: CDR1 SQVTM, CDR2 ANQGSEA. CDR3 in amino acids: CSVSVAGLPYEQYF.

The chain joins TRBV7-3 to TRBJ1-1. The CDR3 extends over 14 amino acids. Germline CDR1 SGHTA, CDR2 FQGTGA. The CDR3 protein is CASSSTGSYTEAFF.

This CDR3 reads CASSLSGGYEQYF. The chain is built from TRBV5-1 and TRBJ2-7; without DNA, the TCRdb call of TRBD1 cannot be checked. The CDR3 sequence is 13 residues long. Germline lookup yields CDR1 SGHRS and CDR2 YFSETQ.